A single sample gave rise to the 29 T cell receptor beta chains below, sequenced in a study of a mutant IDH1 vaccine in newly diagnosed glioma. The time point: baseline, week 1 (first vaccination visit). This sample's treatment: pre-vaccination baseline after standard-of-care therapy. Profiled with immunoSEQ multiplex PCR; TCRdb holds only in-frame clones, not every one. The repertoire includes approximately 92,000 clones, around three quarters of them detected once, and roughly 7% sits in the top ten. This specimen was PBMCs, taken from a glioma patient treated with radiotherapy, temozolomide or both. Receptor source: a man aged 35 to 55 with glioma.

V and J are TRBV5-8 and TRBJ2-7, with D unclear. This CDR3 has 13 residues. CDR1 and CDR2 (germline): SGHTS, YDEGEE. Between the trimmed V and J ends, which lost 4 bases and 0 bases, there was a span of 8 bases. The CDR3 is CASSLRASYEQYF. Written as DNA, the CDR3 is TGTGCCAGCAGCCTCCGGGCCTCCTACGAGCAGTACTTC.

CDR3 sequence (DNA): TGTGCCAGCAGCAAACTCACCAGGGGCTACACCTTC. Amino acids: CASSKLTRGYTF. The rearrangement joins TRBV21-1 to TRBJ1-2; the table's D call, TRBD1, was not checked against the DNA. TRBV21-1 is a listed pseudogene. The length of the CDR3 is 12 residues.

This clone was seen only once. The chain uses TRBV5-6 and TRBJ1-4, with D maybe TRBD1 (6 bases). The V and J ends lost 4 bases and 5 bases respectively, with 9 bases between them. Germline V CDR1 and CDR2: SGHDT, YYEEEE. This CDR3 is built from 13 residues. Here the CDR3 DNA reads TGTGCCAGCAGCCGGGACAAAAATGAAAAACTGTTTTTT. It translates to CASSRDKNEKLFF.

This chain uses TRBV5-6 with TRBJ2-6; 7 nucleotides agree with TRBD1. CDR3 size: 17 residues. Germline V gene lookup returns CDR1 SGHDT and CDR2 YYEEEE. The V gene end was trimmed by 4 bases and the J gene end by 0 bases; junction bases not matched to a gene: 7. The CDR3 sequence is CASSHGQVVSGANVLTF. The CDR3 bases are TGTGCCAGCAGCCACGGACAGGTAGTCTCTGGGGCCAACGTCCTGACTTTC.

This sequence joins TRBV10-3 and TRBJ2-1, with 9 bases identical to TRBD2. Unmatched junction bases numbered 4, after V lost 0 bases and J lost 4 bases. This CDR3 comprises 16 residues. From germline, CDR1 is ENHRY and CDR2 SYGVKD. CDR3 sequence reads: CAISESTSGAYNEQFF. Here the CDR3 DNA reads TGTGCCATCAGTGAGTCGACTAGCGGAGCATACAATGAGCAGTTCTTC.

V and J are TRBV25-1 and TRBJ2-2; 12 bases line up with TRBD2. Germline assignment: CDR1 MGHDK and CDR2 SYGVNS. This CDR3 is 18 amino acids long. V gave up 9 bases and J gave up 4 bases; unmatched junction bases: 15. CDR3 coding DNA: TGTGCCAGAGACGTAAGACTAGCGGGAGTATTTAGCACCGGGGAGCTGTTTTTT. This codes for CARDVRLAGVFSTGELFF.

This clone was observed a handful of times. This sequence joins TRBV6-5 and TRBJ2-7, with D perhaps matching TRBD1 or TRBD2 (5 bases each). The CDR3 contains 13 residues. Trimming left V 6 bases short and J 5 bases short, with 14 bases between. Germline assignment: CDR1 MNHEY and CDR2 SVGAGI. Here the CDR3 reads CASSPGTIDEQYF. CDR3 DNA: TGTGCCAGCAGCCCCGGGACGATCGACGAGCAGTACTTC.

The chain links TRBV6-1 to TRBJ2-5; weak D call: TRBD2 (6 bases). Germline CDR1 is MNHNS and CDR2 is SASEGT. Between the trimmed V and J ends, which lost 8 bases and 8 bases, there was a span of 18 bases. This CDR3 has 13 residues. In DNA, the CDR3 is TGTGCCAGCGGGGCCGGGACTCCACGAACCCAGTACTTC. Amino acid sequence: CASGAGTPRTQYF.

The CDR3, as DNA: TGTGCCAGCAGTTTAAGGCAGGGAAGGGCGAGCAATCAGCCCCAGCATTTT. As protein: CASSLRQGRASNQPQHF. The rearrangement links TRBV28 to TRBJ1-5, with a weak D call TRBD1 (5 bases). This CDR3 comprises 17 residues. Trimming took 2 bases from V and 1 from J, leaving 15 bases between them. Germline loops: CDR1 MDHEN, CDR2 SYDVKM.

The gene calls are TRBV19 and TRBJ1-5; the D is unclear. Germline V gives CDR1 LNHDA, CDR2 SQIVND (reference sequence). V gave up 3 bases and J gave up 4 bases, with 16 bases separating them. The length of the CDR3 is 16 residues. The CDR3 region is CASSILPGWNNQPQHF. The CDR3 DNA sequence: TGTGCCAGTAGTATTCTCCCAGGATGGAATAATCAGCCCCAGCATTTT.

By share, this clone counts as medium-sized. The chain recombines TRBV19 with TRBJ2-2; TRBD2 might be the D (7 bases). Trimming took off 7 bases at V and 3 bases at J, with 15 bases between the two ends. The CDR3 length is 15 residues. Looked up from germline, CDR1 is LNHDA and CDR2 is SQIVND (reference sequence). DNA of the CDR3: TGTGCCAGTACGCGAGGGGGGGCCGACACCGGGGAGCTGTTTTTT. Residues: CASTRGGADTGELFF.

The chain is built from TRBV5-6 and TRBJ1-1; weak D call: TRBD1 (5 bases). Germline lookup yields CDR1 SGHDT and CDR2 YYEEEE. The length of the CDR3 is 16 residues. V was cut by 0 bases and J by 0 bases, with 12 bases left in between. CDR3: CASSLALGGLNTEAFF. For the CDR3, the DNA is TGTGCCAGCAGCTTGGCCCTCGGGGGATTGAACACTGAAGCTTTCTTT.

This sequence joins TRBV4-3 and TRBJ1-3; no clear D gene. The V end lost 3 bases, the J end lost 1 base, and 16 bases lay between the germline ends. Germline CDR1 and CDR2: LGHNA and YSLEER. The CDR3 is 17 residues long. CDR3 in DNA: TGCGCCAGCAGCCACCGGTTGGGGAGCGGGTCTGGAAACACCATATATTTT. Encoded protein: CASSHRLGSGSGNTIYF.

This rearrangement joins TRBV4-3 to TRBJ1-5; 9 bases fit TRBD1. The germline V gene encodes CDR1 LGHNA and CDR2 YSLEER. J lost 4 bases, V lost 0 bases, and 4 bases had no gene match. CDR3 length equals 16 residues. CDR3 sequence reads: CASSQEWTGANQPQHF. The CDR3, as DNA: TGCGCCAGCAGCCAAGAGTGGACAGGGGCTAATCAGCCCCAGCATTTT.

The chain's CDR3 is CASSPGGLAGLDVQYF. CDR3 bases: TGTGCCAGCAGCCCAGGGGGACTAGCGGGACTCGACGTCCAGTACTTC. This sequence joins TRBV5-4 and TRBJ2-5; TRBD2 aligns across 13 bases. J lost 10 bases, V lost 4 bases, and 13 bases had no gene match. Germline V CDR1 and CDR2: SGHNT, YYREEE (reference sequence). This CDR3 has 16 amino acids.

The chain employs TRBV5-8 and TRBJ1-2; a weak D match, TRBD1 (5 bases). The V gene's germline CDR1 is SGHTS and CDR2 YDEGEE. V was clipped by 2 bases and J by 8 bases, with 13 bases between them. The CDR3 consists of 13 residues. The CDR3 DNA follows: TGTGCCAGCAGCTTTCAGGGATGGGGAGGCTACACCTTC. As protein: CASSFQGWGGYTF. The full variable domain, in which reference TRBV5-8 and TRBJ1-2 provide the parts outside the CDR3, is EAGVTQSPTHLIKTRGQQATLRCSPISGHTSVYWYQQALGLGLQFLLWYDEGEERNRGNFPPRFSGRQFPNYSSELNVNALELEDSALYLCASSFQGWGGYTFGSGTRLTVV.

The chain employs TRBV29-1 and TRBJ1-2; D gene uncertain. The CDR3 has 13 amino acids. Between the trimmed V and J ends, which lost 4 bases and 0 bases, there was a span of 9 bases. From germline, CDR1 is SQVTM and CDR2 ANQGSEA. The CDR3 is CSVVGDSNYGYTF. The CDR3, as DNA: TGCAGCGTTGTAGGAGATTCTAACTATGGCTACACCTTC.

This chain joins TRBV15 and TRBJ2-7; 14 positions agree with TRBD2. V lost 3 bases and J lost 7; bases outside the gene matches: 5. The CDR3 runs 15 residues. The germline CDR1 and CDR2 sequences are LNHNV and YYDKDF (reference sequence). Written as DNA, the CDR3 is TGTGCCACCAGCAGGGGGACTAGCGGGAGAGGTGAGCAGTACTTC. Amino acid sequence: CATSRGTSGRGEQYF.

As to this clone: The junction departs from germline at one end; a sequencing error may be responsible. The chain couples TRBV7-7 to TRBJ2-5; TRBD2 matches at 9 bases. Germline CDR1 and CDR2: SSHAT and FNYEAQ (reference sequence). The CDR3 consists of 17 residues. The CDR3 protein is CASSQGVSGSPQETQYF. In DNA form, the CDR3 reads TGTGCTAGCAGCCAGGGGGTTAGCGGGAGCCCCCAAGAGACCCAGTACTTC.

The chain combines TRBV5-4 with TRBJ2-2, with 8 positions matching TRBD2. The CDR3 runs to 13 residues. Germline V gene lookup returns CDR1 SGHNT and CDR2 YYREEE (reference sequence). Trimming at V came to 2 bases and at J to 13 bases, leaving 7 bases not matched to a gene. This CDR3 reads CASSLAGAPGLFF. CDR3 DNA sequence: TGTGCCAGCAGCTTAGCGGGGGCCCCGGGGCTGTTTTTT.

The V gene is TRBV4-3, the J gene TRBJ1-1, with unresolved D. V was trimmed by 1 base and J by 5 bases, leaving 8 bases between them. Germline lookup yields CDR1 LGHNA and CDR2 YSLEER. The CDR3 extends over 13 amino acids. As DNA, the CDR3 is TGCGCCAGCAGCCAAGTTCGGGGAACTGAAGCTTTCTTT. This encodes CASSQVRGTEAFF.

The chain joins TRBV11-2 to TRBJ2-1; 12 bases are shared with TRBD1. Germline assignment: CDR1 SGHAT and CDR2 FQNNGV. With 5 bases clipped from V and 10 bases from J, the junction kept 6 bases outside the gene matches. The CDR3 has 14 amino acids. In DNA form, the CDR3 reads TGTGCCAGCAGCCCGGGACAGGGGGCAGAGGAGCAGTTCTTC. This sequence encodes CASSPGQGAEEQFF.

This clone was counted only a few times. This rearrangement joins TRBV29-1 to TRBJ2-1; 8 positions agree with TRBD2. The germline gives CDR1 SQVTM, CDR2 ANQGSEA. Trimming at V came to 3 bases and at J to 4 bases, leaving 11 bases not matched to a gene. CDR3 length: 16 amino acids. The CDR3 DNA is TGCAGCGTTGAGGGCAAGTTTAGCGGGGCGTACAATGAGCAGTTCTTC. Its translation: CSVEGKFSGAYNEQFF.

The rearrangement links TRBV6-5 to TRBJ1-6, with TRBD1 as a possible D gene (5 bases). CDR1 is MNHEY and CDR2 is SVGAGI in the germline V gene. V was clipped by 0 bases and J by 10 bases, with 16 bases between them. There are 16 residues in the CDR3. CDR3: CASSYSGRQGKSPLHF. The CDR3 coding sequence is TGTGCCAGCAGTTACTCGGGGCGGCAGGGAAAGTCACCCCTCCACTTT.

V and J are TRBV4-2 and TRBJ2-5; 7 bases line up with TRBD1. V shed 1 base and J 7 bases; nucleotides not matched to a gene: 9. CDR1 is LGHNA, CDR2 YNFKEQ, per germline. CDR3 length: 15 amino acids. The CDR3 coding sequence is TGTGCCAGCAGCCAAGTCGACAGGGCCGGCGGGACCCAGTACTTC. Translating gives CASSQVDRAGGTQYF.

This clone was counted a single time. The gene calls are TRBV7-3 and TRBJ2-2, with a tentative D call TRBD2 (6 bases). The V end was cut by 0 bases, the J end by 5 bases, with 16 bases between. CDR1 and CDR2 (germline): SGHTA, FQGTGA. The CDR3 is 17 residues long. The CDR3 region is CASSLTEAGRGTGELFF. CDR3 sequence (DNA): TGTGCCAGCAGCTTAACTGAGGCCGGGAGAGGGACCGGGGAGCTGTTTTTT.

V is TRBV7-2 and J is TRBJ2-1, with TRBD2 matching 10 bases. Looked up from germline, CDR1 is SGHTA and CDR2 is FQGNSA. J lost 7 bases, V lost 4 bases, and 10 bases had no gene match. The CDR3 runs to 16 residues. Here the CDR3 reads CASSSQWGLALNEQFF. The DNA for the CDR3 is TGTGCCAGCAGCTCGCAATGGGGACTAGCGCTTAATGAGCAGTTCTTC. Variable domain in full (rest from reference TRBV7-2 and TRBJ2-1): GAGVSQSPSNKVTEKGKDVELRCDPISGHTALYWYRQSLGQGLEFLIYFQGNSAPDKSGLPSDRFSAERTGGSVSTLTIQRTQQEDSAVYLCASSSQWGLALNEQFFGPGTRLTVL.

V gene TRBV4-3 combines with J gene TRBJ1-4, with 11 bases aligning to TRBD1. The CDR3 is 16 amino acids. Trimming took 3 bases from V and 6 from J; bases not matched to a gene: 6. Germline V gene data show CDR1 as LGHNA and CDR2 as YSLEER. The CDR3 region is CASSHSRTGGDEKLFF. The DNA of the CDR3 is TGCGCCAGCAGCCATTCTAGGACAGGGGGCGATGAAAAACTGTTTTTT.

The rearrangement uses TRBV9 and TRBJ2-5, with D perhaps TRBD2 (5 bases). Looked up from germline, CDR1 is SGDLS and CDR2 is YYNGEE. V was cut by 0 bases and J by 0 bases, with 9 bases left in between. There are 15 residues in the CDR3. CDR3 residues: CASSVALRDQETQYF. CDR3 sequence (DNA): TGTGCCAGCAGCGTAGCTCTGCGGGACCAAGAGACCCAGTACTTC. Full variable domain (remainder filled in from reference TRBV9 and TRBJ2-5): DSGVTQTPKHLITATGQRVTLRCSPRSGDLSVYWYQQSLDQGLQFLIQYYNGEERAKGNILERFSAQQFPDLHSELNLSSLELGDSALYFCASSVALRDQETQYFGPGTRLLVL.